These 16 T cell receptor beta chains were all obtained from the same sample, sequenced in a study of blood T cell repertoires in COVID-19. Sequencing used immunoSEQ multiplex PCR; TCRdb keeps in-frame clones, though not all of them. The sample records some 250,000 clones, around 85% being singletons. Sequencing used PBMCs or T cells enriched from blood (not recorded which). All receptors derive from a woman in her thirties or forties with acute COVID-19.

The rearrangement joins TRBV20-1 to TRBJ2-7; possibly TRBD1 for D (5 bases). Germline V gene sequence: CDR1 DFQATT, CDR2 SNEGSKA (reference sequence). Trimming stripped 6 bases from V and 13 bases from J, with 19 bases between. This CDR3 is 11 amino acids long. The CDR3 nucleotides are TGCAGTGCGACCCTGCTCGGCAGGGAATACTTC. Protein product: CSATLLGREYF.

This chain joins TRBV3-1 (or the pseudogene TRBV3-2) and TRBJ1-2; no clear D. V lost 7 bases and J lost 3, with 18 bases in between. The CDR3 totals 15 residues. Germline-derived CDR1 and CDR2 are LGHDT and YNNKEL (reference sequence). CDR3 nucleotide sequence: TGTGCCAGCACCCCGTCTGGGCCCGTATACTATGGCTACACCTTC. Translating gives CASTPSGPVYYGYTF.

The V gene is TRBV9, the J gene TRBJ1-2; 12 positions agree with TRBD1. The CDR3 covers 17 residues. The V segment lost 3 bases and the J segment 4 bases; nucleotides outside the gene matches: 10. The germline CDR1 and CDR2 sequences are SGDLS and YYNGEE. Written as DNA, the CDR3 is TGTGCCAGCAGCGCGGGGACAGGGGGCGCTTACGGCTATGGCTACACCTTC. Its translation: CASSAGTGGAYGYGYTF.

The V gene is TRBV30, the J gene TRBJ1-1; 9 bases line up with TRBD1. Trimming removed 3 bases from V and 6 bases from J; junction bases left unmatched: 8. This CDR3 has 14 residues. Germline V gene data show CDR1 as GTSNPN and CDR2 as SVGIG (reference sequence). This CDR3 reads CAWSDDRGIAEAFF. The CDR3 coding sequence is TGTGCCTGGAGCGACGACAGGGGGATCGCTGAAGCTTTCTTT.

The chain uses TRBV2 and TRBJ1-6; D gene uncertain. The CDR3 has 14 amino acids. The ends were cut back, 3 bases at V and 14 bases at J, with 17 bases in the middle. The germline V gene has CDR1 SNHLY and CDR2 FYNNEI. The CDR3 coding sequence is TGTGCCAGCAGTGACAGTAACCAAGTTGTGGCCCTCCACTTT. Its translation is CASSDSNQVVALHF.

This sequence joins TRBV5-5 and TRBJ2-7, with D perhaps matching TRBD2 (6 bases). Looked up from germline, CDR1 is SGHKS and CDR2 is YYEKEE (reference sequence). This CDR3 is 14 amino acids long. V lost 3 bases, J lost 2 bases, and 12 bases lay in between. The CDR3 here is CASSWAGPPYEQYF. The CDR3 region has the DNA TGTGCCAGCAGCTGGGCGGGGCCGCCCTACGAGCAGTACTTC.

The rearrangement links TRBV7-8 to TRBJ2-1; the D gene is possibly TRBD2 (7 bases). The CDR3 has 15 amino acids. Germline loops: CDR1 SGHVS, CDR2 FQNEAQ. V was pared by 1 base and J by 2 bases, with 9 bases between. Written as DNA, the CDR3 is TGTGCCAGCAGCTTAGGGCGGGGGCCCTACAATGAGCAGTTCTTC. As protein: CASSLGRGPYNEQFF.

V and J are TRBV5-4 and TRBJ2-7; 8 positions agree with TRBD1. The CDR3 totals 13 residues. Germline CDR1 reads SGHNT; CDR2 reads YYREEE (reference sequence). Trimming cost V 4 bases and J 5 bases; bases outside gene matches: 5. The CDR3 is CASSPGGLNEQYF. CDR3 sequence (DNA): TGTGCCAGCAGCCCAGGGGGCCTAAACGAGCAGTACTTC.

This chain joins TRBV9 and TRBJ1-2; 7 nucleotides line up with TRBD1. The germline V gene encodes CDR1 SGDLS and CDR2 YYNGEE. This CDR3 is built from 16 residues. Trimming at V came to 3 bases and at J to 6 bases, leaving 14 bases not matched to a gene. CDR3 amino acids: CASSGERQGGPHGYTF. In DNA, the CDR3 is TGTGCCAGCAGCGGAGAACGACAGGGCGGGCCACATGGCTACACCTTC.

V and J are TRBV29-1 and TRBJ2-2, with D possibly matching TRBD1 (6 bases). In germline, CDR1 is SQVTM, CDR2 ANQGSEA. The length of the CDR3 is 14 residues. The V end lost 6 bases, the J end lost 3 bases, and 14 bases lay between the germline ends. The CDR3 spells CSVRNRVDTGELFF. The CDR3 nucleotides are TGCAGCGTCCGAAACAGGGTGGACACCGGGGAGCTGTTTTTT.

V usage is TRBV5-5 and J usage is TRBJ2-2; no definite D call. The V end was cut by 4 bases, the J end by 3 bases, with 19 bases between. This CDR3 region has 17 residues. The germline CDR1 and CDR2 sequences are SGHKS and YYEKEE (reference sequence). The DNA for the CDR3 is TGTGCCAGCAGCCCTATAGACAAGAAGATGGACACCGGGGAGCTGTTTTTT. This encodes CASSPIDKKMDTGELFF.

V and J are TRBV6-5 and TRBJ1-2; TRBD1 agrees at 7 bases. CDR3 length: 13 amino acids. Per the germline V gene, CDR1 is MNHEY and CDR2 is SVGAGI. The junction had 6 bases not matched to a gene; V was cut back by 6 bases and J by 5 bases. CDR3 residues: CASRVDREYGYTF. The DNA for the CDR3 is TGTGCCAGCAGGGTCGACAGGGAATATGGCTACACCTTC.

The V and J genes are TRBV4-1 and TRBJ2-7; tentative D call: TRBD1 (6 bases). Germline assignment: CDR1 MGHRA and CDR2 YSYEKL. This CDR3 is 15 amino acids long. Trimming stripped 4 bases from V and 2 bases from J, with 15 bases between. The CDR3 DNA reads TGCGCCAGCAGCCCCGGGACACCCCCCGCCTACGAGCAGTACTTC. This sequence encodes CASSPGTPPAYEQYF.

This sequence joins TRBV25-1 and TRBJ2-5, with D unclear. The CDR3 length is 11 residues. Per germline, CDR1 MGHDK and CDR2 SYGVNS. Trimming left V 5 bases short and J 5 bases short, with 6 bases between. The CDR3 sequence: CASSPSETQYF. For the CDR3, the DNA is TGTGCCAGCAGTCCCTCTGAGACCCAGTACTTC.

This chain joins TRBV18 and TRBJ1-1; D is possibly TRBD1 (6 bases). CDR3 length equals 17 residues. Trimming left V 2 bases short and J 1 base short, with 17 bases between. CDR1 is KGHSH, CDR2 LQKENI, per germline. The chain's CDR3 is CASSPGEGGGQNTEAFF. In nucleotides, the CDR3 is TGTGCCAGCTCACCAGGGGAGGGCGGGGGCCAGAACACTGAAGCTTTCTTT.

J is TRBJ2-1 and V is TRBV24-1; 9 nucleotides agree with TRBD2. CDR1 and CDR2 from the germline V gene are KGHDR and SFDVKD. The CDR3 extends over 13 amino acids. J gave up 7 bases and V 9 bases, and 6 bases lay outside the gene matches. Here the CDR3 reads CATGRLAGNEQFF. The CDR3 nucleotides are TGTGCCACCGGGCGCCTAGCGGGGAATGAGCAGTTCTTC.